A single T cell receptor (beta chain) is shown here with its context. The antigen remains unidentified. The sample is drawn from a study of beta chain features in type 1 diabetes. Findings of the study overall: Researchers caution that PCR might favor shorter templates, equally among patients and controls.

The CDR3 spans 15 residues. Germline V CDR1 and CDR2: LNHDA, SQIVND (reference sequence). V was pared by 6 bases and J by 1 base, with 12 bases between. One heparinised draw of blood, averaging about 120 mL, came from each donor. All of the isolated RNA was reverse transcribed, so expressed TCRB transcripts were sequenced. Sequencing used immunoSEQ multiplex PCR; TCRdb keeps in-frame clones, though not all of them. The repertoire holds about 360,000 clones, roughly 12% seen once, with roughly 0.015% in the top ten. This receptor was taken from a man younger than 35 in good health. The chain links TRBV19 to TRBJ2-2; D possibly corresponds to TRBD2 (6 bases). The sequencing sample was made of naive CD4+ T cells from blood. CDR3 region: CASSLGTVNTGELFF. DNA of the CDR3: TGTGCCAGTAGCCTCGGGACTGTGAACACCGGGGAGCTGTTTTTT.